One and the same sample provided the 8 T cell receptor beta chains below, sequenced in a study of blood T cell repertoires in COVID-19. Profiled with immunoSEQ multiplex PCR; TCRdb holds only in-frame clones, not every one. The repertoire includes roughly 250,000 clones, about 85% of them detected once, and 0.87% sits in the top ten. The sequenced sample was peripheral blood. These receptor sequences come from a human donor with COVID-19, enrolled during active disease. The donor label of this sample is uncertain.

This chain uses TRBV7-8 with TRBJ2-7, with 8 nucleotides matching TRBD1. This CDR3 is built from 15 residues. Germline V lookup: CDR1 SGHVS, CDR2 FQNEAQ. The V gene end was trimmed by 4 bases and the J gene end by 9 bases; junction bases not matched to a gene: 14. The CDR3 sequence: CASSSPLTGGAGQYF. The CDR3 region has the DNA TGTGCCAGCAGCTCCCCACTTACAGGGGGTGCCGGGCAGTACTTC.

V and J are TRBV9 and TRBJ2-5; 9 nucleotides align to TRBD1. This CDR3 contains 14 residues. CDR1 is SGDLS and CDR2 is YYNGEE in the germline V gene. Unmatched junction bases numbered 6, after V lost 4 bases and J lost 5 bases. Here the CDR3 reads CASSTGTGWETQYF. In nucleotides, the CDR3 is TGTGCCAGCAGCACCGGGACAGGGTGGGAGACCCAGTACTTC.

The rearrangement uses TRBV11-2 and TRBJ2-7; 13 bases are shared with TRBD2. The CDR3 is 16 amino acids. Germline V gene data show CDR1 as SGHAT and CDR2 as FQNNGV. V dropped 0 bases and J dropped 1; count of bases not matched to a gene: 0. The CDR3 loop is CASSLEGLAGSYEQYF. CDR3 nucleotide sequence: TGTGCCAGCAGCTTAGAGGGACTAGCGGGGTCCTACGAGCAGTACTTC.

This clone has more than one count but fewer than ten. The chain recombines TRBV28 with TRBJ1-2; 9 bases match TRBD1. CDR3 length: 14 amino acids. Trimming at V came to 5 bases and at J to 0 bases, leaving 1 base not matched to a gene. CDR1 and CDR2 from the germline V gene are MDHEN and SYDVKM. CDR3 nucleotides: TGTGCCAGCAGTGACAGGGGGACTAACTATGGCTACACCTTC. This encodes CASSDRGTNYGYTF.

The chain uses TRBV11-3 and TRBJ2-1, with 14 bases aligning to TRBD2. Looked up from germline, CDR1 is SGHNT and CDR2 is YENEEA. Losses at the gene ends were 5 bases for V and 8 bases for J; bases not matched to a gene: 11. This CDR3 region has 17 residues. The CDR3 region has the DNA TGTGCCAGCAGCGAGGGGAGACTAGCGGGAGGGTTACATGAGCAGTTCTTC. It encodes CASSEGRLAGGLHEQFF.

The rearrangement links TRBV2 to TRBJ2-7, with a possible D match to TRBD1 (5 bases). V was clipped by 0 bases and J by 2 bases, with 8 bases between them. This CDR3 has 14 amino acids. Germline assignment: CDR1 SNHLY and CDR2 FYNNEI. CDR3 bases: TGTGCCAGCAGTGAAGCTCACAGGCCCTACGAGCAGTACTTC. Translation: CASSEAHRPYEQYF.

The chain is built from TRBV2 and TRBJ1-6, with D unresolved. CDR1 is SNHLY and CDR2 is FYNNEI in the germline V gene. The CDR3 has 13 amino acids. V gave up 6 bases and J gave up 10 bases, with 13 bases separating them. The CDR3 coding sequence is TGTGCCAGCAGCTCCGAATTGAGATCACCCCTCCACTTT. Its translation is CASSSELRSPLHF. The variable domain in full, completed from reference TRBV2 and TRBJ1-6, reads EPEVTQTPSHQVTQMGQEVILRCVPISNHLYFYWYRQILGQKVEFLVSFYNNEISEKSEIFDDQFSVERPDGSNFTLKIRSTKLEDSAMYFCASSSELRSPLHFGNGTRLTVT.

The gene calls are TRBV10-3 and TRBJ2-1, with TRBD1 identical over 9 bases. Germline V gene sequence: CDR1 ENHRY, CDR2 SYGVKD. This CDR3 has 15 amino acids. V shed 5 bases and J 4 bases; nucleotides not matched to a gene: 6. The DNA for the CDR3 is TGTGCCATCAGTCCCGCGGGACAGGGTTACAATGAGCAGTTCTTC. Translation: CAISPAGQGYNEQFF.